One sample yielded the 16 T cell receptor beta chains listed below, sequenced in a study of CD4 T cells in relation to SARS-CoV-2 and coronaviruses. Clones were sequenced by immunoSEQ multiplex PCR, and TCRdb holds only the in-frame ones, with some missing. Of about 64,000 clones listed, 94% are singletons. CD4+ T cells from unexposed donors were obtained before the COVID-19 pandemic (2011-2018). The sample comprised naive CD4+ T cells from PBMCs. Subset meaning: naive CD4+ T cells isolated by negative enrichment. The receptors come from a human donor in good health.

The chain links TRBV28 to TRBJ2-1; 8 bases match TRBD2. V shed 3 bases, J shed 2 bases, and the junction held 9 bases outside the gene matches. The germline gives CDR1 MDHEN, CDR2 SYDVKM. The CDR3 consists of 17 residues. CDR3 bases: TGTGCCAGCAGTTTTGCTGCTTCCGGGAGGGCCTACAATGAGCAGTTCTTC. Translated, it gives CASSFAASGRAYNEQFF.

The chain combines TRBV27 with TRBJ2-3; TRBD2 matches at 11 bases. Germline V gene lookup returns CDR1 MNHEY and CDR2 SMNVEV (reference sequence). V gave up 6 bases and J gave up 6 bases; unmatched junction bases: 11. The CDR3 has 16 residues. CDR3 nucleotide sequence: TGTGCCAGCAGCCACCTACTAGCGGGAGCGCCTGATACGCAGTATTTT. It encodes CASSHLLAGAPDTQYF.

The chain is built from TRBV5-1 and TRBJ2-7; 14 bases map to TRBD2. Trimming at V came to 4 bases and at J to 5 bases, leaving 8 bases not matched to a gene. The CDR3 extends over 16 amino acids. Germline V CDR1 and CDR2: SGHRS, YFSETQ. This CDR3 is CASSAYGLAGGHEQYF. DNA of the CDR3: TGCGCCAGCAGCGCGTATGGACTAGCGGGAGGACACGAGCAGTACTTC.

CDR3 in DNA: TGTGCCAGCAGCCAAGGCCGACTTAAACTACAAGAGACCCAGTACTTC. It yields the protein CASSQGRLKLQETQYF. V gene TRBV3-1 (or the pseudogene TRBV3-2) combines with J gene TRBJ2-5; the D is unclear. Trimming removed 1 base at V and 2 bases at J, with 14 bases between. CDR3 length: 16 residues. Germline CDR1 reads LGHDT; CDR2 reads YNNKEL (reference sequence).

This clone showed up just once. The chain is built from TRBV23-1 and TRBJ1-5; 10 bases are a match to TRBD1. TRBV23-1 falls under the ORF class, with uncertain function. Trimming cost V 5 bases and J 6 bases; bases outside gene matches: 4. This CDR3 is built from 14 residues. The CDR3 DNA reads as TGCGCCAGCAGTGGACAGGGGGTGAGTCAGCCCCAGCATTTT. Encoded protein: CASSGQGVSQPQHF.

The chain is built from TRBV5-1 and TRBJ1-2, with D uncertain. The ends were cut back, 3 bases at V and 8 bases at J, with 17 bases in the middle. Germline CDR1 and CDR2: SGHRS and YFSETQ. The CDR3 covers 14 residues. The CDR3 is CASSSIRETDGYTF. The CDR3 nucleotides read TGCGCCAGCAGCTCGATAAGAGAAACCGACGGCTACACCTTC.

The CDR3 loop reads CATRQDTINEKLFF. In DNA, the CDR3 is TGTGCCACCAGACAAGACACGATTAATGAAAAACTGTTTTTT. The chain is built from TRBV15 and TRBJ1-4; D call uncertain. Trimming removed 6 bases at V and 4 bases at J, with 12 bases between. CDR1 and CDR2 (germline): LNHNV, YYDKDF (reference sequence). CDR3 length: 14 residues.

The chain recombines TRBV7-9 with TRBJ1-4, with 7 nucleotides matching TRBD1. Germline V gene data show CDR1 as SEHNR and CDR2 as FQNEAQ (reference sequence). The CDR3 has 16 amino acids. V was pared by 0 bases and J by 8 bases, with 9 bases of the junction left unmatched. CDR3 sequence (DNA): TGTGCCAGCAGCTTAGCCCGGGACAGCCTTGGGGAAAAACTGTTTTTT. This gives the protein CASSLARDSLGEKLFF.

The V and J genes are TRBV6-4 and TRBJ2-6; D is perhaps TRBD1 (5 bases). Between the trimmed V and J ends, which lost 0 bases and 0 bases, there was a span of 6 bases. In germline, CDR1 is MRHNA, CDR2 SNTAGT. CDR3 length: 16 residues. In DNA, the CDR3 is TGTGCCAGCAGTGACTCGCAGGGCTCTGGGGCCAACGTCCTGACTTTC. This translates into CASSDSQGSGANVLTF.

As DNA, the CDR3 is TGTGCCTGGAGTGTTCATACCGGGGAGCTGTTTTTT. Translated, it gives CAWSVHTGELFF. This chain uses TRBV30 with TRBJ2-2; D not resolved. Germline CDR1 and CDR2: GTSNPN and SVGIG (reference sequence). This CDR3 region has 12 residues. Trimming removed 0 bases at V and 5 bases at J, with 4 bases between.

V gene TRBV28 combines with J gene TRBJ2-1, with 9 positions matching TRBD2. This CDR3 has 15 amino acids. V was pared by 6 bases and J by 9 bases, with 12 bases of the junction left unmatched. Germline CDR1 and CDR2: MDHEN and SYDVKM. The CDR3 bases are TGTGCCAGCAGCCTGGTCGCGGGAGGGCCGGTTGAGCAGTTCTTC. Translated: CASSLVAGGPVEQFF. Together with reference TRBV28 and TRBJ2-1, the CDR3 gives the full variable domain: DVKVTQSSRYLVKRTGEKVFLECVQDMDHENMFWYRQDPGLGLRLIYFSYDVKMKEKGDIPEGYSVSREKKERFSLILESASTNQTSMYLCASSLVAGGPVEQFFGPGTRLTVL.

In its sample, this clone was seen once. The chain combines TRBV28 with TRBJ2-2, with D unresolved. Trimming pared 5 bases from V and 0 bases from J, leaving 13 bases between. This CDR3 region has 16 residues. CDR1 is MDHEN, CDR2 SYDVKM, per germline. CDR3 bases: TGTGCCAGCAGTACCGTTGGCGGTCCGAACACCGGGGAGCTGTTTTTT. This translates into CASSTVGGPNTGELFF.

The chain is built from TRBV30 and TRBJ1-2, with TRBD1 matching 7 bases. J was trimmed by 5 bases and V by 1 base; bases with no gene match: 4. This CDR3 contains 13 residues. CDR1 GTSNPN and CDR2 SVGIG come from the germline V gene (reference sequence). CDR3 in DNA: TGTGCCTGGAGTGAGGGACAGCCATATGGCTACACCTTC. Amino acid sequence: CAWSEGQPYGYTF.

The chain employs TRBV28 and TRBJ2-7; D tentatively fits TRBD1 or TRBD2 (6 bases each). The germline V gene encodes CDR1 MDHEN and CDR2 SYDVKM. The V and J ends lost 3 bases and 0 bases respectively, with 12 bases between them. The CDR3 has 15 residues. CDR3 amino acids: CASSFGGLSSYEQYF. The CDR3 nucleotides read TGTGCCAGCAGTTTTGGGGGGCTAAGCTCCTACGAGCAGTACTTC.

This sequence joins TRBV5-1 and TRBJ2-7; either TRBD1 or TRBD2 may supply D (6 bases each). Germline lookup yields CDR1 SGHRS and CDR2 YFSETQ. The CDR3 sequence is 13 residues long. The ends were cut back, 0 bases at V and 5 bases at J, with 9 bases in the middle. The CDR3 coding sequence is TGCGCCAGCAGCTTGGCAGGGGAGGACGAGCAGTACTTC. Protein product: CASSLAGEDEQYF.

DNA of the CDR3: TGTGCCAGCAGCCCGCGACAGGACCCCGCTGGAAACACCATATATTTT. Its protein is CASSPRQDPAGNTIYF. The chain uses TRBV3-1 (or the pseudogene TRBV3-2) and TRBJ1-3; D might be TRBD1 (6 bases). The CDR3 consists of 16 residues. Germline loops: CDR1 LGHDT, CDR2 YNNKEL (reference sequence). The germline V and J ends were trimmed by 4 bases and 2 bases, with 15 bases remaining between them.